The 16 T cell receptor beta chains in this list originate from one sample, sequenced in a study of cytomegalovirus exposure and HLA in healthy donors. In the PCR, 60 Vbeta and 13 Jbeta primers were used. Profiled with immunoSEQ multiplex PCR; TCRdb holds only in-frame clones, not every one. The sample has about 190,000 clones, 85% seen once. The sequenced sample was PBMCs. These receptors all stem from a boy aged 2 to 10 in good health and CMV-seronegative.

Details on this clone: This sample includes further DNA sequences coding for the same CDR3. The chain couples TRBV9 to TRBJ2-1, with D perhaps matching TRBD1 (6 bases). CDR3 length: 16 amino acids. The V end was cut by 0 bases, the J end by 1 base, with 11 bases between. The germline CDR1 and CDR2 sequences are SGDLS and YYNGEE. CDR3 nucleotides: TGTGCCAGCAGCGTAGTCTCAGGGGCTTCCTACAATGAGCAGTTCTTC. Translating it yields CASSVVSGASYNEQFF.

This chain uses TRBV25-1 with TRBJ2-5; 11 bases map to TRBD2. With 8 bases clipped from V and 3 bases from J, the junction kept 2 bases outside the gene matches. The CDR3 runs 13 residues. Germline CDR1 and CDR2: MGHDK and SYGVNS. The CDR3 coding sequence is TGTGCCAGCGGGGGACTAGCGGAAGAGACCCAGTACTTC. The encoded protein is CASGGLAEETQYF.

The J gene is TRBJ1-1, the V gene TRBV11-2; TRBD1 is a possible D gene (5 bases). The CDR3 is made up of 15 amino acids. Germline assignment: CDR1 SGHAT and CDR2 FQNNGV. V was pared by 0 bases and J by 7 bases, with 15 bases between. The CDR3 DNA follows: TGTGCCAGCAGCTTAGACCTCTCGGGACTGGATGAAGCTTTCTTT. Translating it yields CASSLDLSGLDEAFF.

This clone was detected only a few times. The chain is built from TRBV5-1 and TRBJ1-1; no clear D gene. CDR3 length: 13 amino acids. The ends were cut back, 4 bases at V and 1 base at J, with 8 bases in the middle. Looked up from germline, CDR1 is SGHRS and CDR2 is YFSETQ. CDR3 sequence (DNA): TGCGCCAGCAGCGTCACAGCGAACACTGAAGCTTTCTTT. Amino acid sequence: CASSVTANTEAFF. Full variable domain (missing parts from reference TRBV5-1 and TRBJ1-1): KAGVTQTPRYLIKTRGQQVTLSCSPISGHRSVSWYQQTPGQGLQFLFEYFSETQRNKGNFPGRFSGRQFSNSRSEMNVSTLELGDSALYLCASSVTANTEAFFGQGTRLTVV.

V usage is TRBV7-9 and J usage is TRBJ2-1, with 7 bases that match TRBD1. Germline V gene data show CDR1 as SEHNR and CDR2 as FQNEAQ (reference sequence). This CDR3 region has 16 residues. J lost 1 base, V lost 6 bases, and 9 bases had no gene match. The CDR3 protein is CASSSPRDSSYNEQFF. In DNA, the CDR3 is TGTGCCAGCAGTTCCCCCCGGGACAGTTCCTACAATGAGCAGTTCTTC.

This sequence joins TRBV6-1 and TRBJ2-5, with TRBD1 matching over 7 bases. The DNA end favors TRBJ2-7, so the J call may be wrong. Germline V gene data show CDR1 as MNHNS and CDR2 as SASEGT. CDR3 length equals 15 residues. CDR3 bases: TGTGCCAGCAGTGAACGGTTTCCAGGGGGCTACGAGCAGTACTTC. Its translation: CASSERFPGGYEQYF.

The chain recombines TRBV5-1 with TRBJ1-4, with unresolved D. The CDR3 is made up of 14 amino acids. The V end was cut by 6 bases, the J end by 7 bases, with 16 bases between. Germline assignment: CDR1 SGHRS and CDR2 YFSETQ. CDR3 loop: CASTVGMASEKLFF. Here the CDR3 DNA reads TGCGCCAGCACCGTTGGAATGGCTAGTGAAAAACTGTTTTTT.

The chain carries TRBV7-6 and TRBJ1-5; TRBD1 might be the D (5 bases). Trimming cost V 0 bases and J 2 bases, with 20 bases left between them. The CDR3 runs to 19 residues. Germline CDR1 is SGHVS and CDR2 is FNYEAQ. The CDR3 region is CASSLAPAGLTVGNQPQHF. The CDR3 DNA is TGTGCCAGCAGCTTAGCCCCGGCGGGACTTACCGTAGGCAATCAGCCCCAGCATTTT.

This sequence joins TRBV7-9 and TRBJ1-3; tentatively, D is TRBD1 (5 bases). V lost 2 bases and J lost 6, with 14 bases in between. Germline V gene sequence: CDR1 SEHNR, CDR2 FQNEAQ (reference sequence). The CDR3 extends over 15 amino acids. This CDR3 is CASSLSGGVENTIYF. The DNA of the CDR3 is TGTGCCAGCAGCTTATCAGGAGGGGTGGAAAACACCATATATTTT.

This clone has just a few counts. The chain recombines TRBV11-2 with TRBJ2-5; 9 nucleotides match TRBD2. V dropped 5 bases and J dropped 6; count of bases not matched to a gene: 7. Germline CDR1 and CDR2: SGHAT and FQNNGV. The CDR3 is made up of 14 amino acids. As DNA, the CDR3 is TGTGCCAGCAGCCCTGCGGGAGGGTGGCAGACCCAGTACTTC. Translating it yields CASSPAGGWQTQYF.

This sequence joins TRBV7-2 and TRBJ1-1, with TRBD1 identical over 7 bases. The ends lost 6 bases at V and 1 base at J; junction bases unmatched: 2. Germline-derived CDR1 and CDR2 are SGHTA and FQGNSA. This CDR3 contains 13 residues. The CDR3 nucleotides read TGTGCCAGCAGTCGGGACAGGAACACTGAAGCTTTCTTT. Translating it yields CASSRDRNTEAFF. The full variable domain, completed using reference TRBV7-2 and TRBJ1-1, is GAGVSQSPSNKVTEKGKDVELRCDPISGHTALYWYRQSLGQGLEFLIYFQGNSAPDKSGLPSDRFSAERTGGSVSTLTIQRTQQEDSAVYLCASSRDRNTEAFFGQGTRLTVV.

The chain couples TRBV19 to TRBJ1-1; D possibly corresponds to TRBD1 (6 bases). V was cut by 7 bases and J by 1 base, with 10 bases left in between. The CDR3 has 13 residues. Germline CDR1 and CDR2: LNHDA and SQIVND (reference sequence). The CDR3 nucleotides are TGTGCCAGTAATGACAGGAAGAACACTGAAGCTTTCTTT. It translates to CASNDRKNTEAFF.

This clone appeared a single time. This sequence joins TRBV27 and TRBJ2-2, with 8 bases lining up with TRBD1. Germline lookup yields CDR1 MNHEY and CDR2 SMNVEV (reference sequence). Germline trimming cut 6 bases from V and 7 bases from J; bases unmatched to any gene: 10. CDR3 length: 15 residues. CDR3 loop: CASRAHRGSNGELFF. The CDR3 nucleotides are TGTGCCAGCAGAGCGCACAGGGGGAGTAACGGGGAGCTGTTTTTT.

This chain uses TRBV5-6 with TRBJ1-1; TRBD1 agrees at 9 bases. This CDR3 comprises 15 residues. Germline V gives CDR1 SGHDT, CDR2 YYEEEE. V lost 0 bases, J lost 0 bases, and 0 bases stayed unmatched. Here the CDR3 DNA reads TGTGCCAGCAGCTTGGGGGACAGGGTGAACACTGAAGCTTTCTTT. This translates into CASSLGDRVNTEAFF.

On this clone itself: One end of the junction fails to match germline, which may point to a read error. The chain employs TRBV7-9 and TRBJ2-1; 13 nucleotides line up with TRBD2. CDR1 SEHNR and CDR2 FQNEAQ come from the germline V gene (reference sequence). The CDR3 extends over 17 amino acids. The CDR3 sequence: CSSSFRTSGGDYNEQFF. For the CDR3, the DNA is TGTTCCAGCAGCTTTCGGACTAGCGGGGGAGATTACAATGAGCAGTTCTTC.

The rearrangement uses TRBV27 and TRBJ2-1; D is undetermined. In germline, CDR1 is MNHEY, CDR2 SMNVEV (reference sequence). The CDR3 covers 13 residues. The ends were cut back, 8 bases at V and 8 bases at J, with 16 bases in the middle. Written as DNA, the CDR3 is TGTGCCAGCTACGGGTCGGGTATCGATGAGCAGTTCTTC. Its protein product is CASYGSGIDEQFF.